This T cell receptor beta chain appears in the sequencing data of a study of glioma-infiltrating T cells after dendritic cell vaccination. TCRdb's table, derived via immunoSEQ multiplex PCR, lists solely in-frame clones and lacks some. The sample shows over 65,000 clones, approximately 81% of them seen only once. This clone was seen a handful of times. Time point defined: after dendritic cell vaccination, including at tumor progression/relapse. This TCR derives from a human donor with glioblastoma. The source was blood, collected after dendritic cell vaccination.

CDR3: CASGRGTYGYTF. DNA of the CDR3: TGTGCCAGCGGGCGGGGTACCTATGGCTACACCTTC. The chain carries TRBV6-5 and TRBJ1-2, with D uncertain. CDR1 and CDR2 (germline): MNHEY, SVGAGI. The CDR3 spans 12 residues. V was cut by 8 bases and J by 4 bases, with 11 bases left in between.